This TCR beta chain was sequenced in a study of T cells expressing NK-cell markers. At the level of the study: CD3+CD56+NKG2C+, CD3+CD56+NKG2C- and CD3+CD56-NKG2C+ T cells, once sorted, supplied the TCR beta repertoires. Seven sequenced donors out of eight were HCMV-seropositive, one seronegative.

The CDR3 spans 14 residues. The V gene's germline CDR1 is ENHRY and CDR2 SYGVKD. UMI-tagged 5'RACE template switching yielded the TCR beta cDNA. TCRdb re-called the 5' RACE reads and catalogs CDR3 proteins one per entry, DNA excluded. The listing contains 550,000 to 600,000 distinct CDR3 sequences. Regarding the study as a whole: Where a handful of donors were concerned, these clonotypes also led the CD3+CD56-NKG2C+ fraction.

Concerning this clonotype: Its antigen is currently unknown.

The sequenced material came from blood T cells: a sorted CD56 or NKG2C T cell subset, CD4+ or CD8+ T cells, or bulk PBMC T cells (not recorded which). The chain uses TRBV10-3 and TRBJ2-7; TCRdb calls TRBD1, which cannot be checked without DNA. The sequence was obtained from a man in his late teens or twenties in good health. CDR3 in amino acids: CAITKGQGTYEQYF.